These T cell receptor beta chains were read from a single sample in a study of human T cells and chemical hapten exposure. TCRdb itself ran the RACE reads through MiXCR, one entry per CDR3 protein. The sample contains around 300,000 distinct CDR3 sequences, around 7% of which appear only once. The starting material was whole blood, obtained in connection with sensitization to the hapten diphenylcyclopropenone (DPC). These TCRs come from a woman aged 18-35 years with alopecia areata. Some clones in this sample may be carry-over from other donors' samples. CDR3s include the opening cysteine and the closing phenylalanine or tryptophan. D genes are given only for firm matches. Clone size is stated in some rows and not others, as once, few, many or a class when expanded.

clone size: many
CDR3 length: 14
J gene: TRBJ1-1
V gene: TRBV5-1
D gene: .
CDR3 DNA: TGCGCCAGCAGTTCGGCAGCCGTGAACACTGAAGCTTTCTTT
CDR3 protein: CASSSAAVNTEAFF

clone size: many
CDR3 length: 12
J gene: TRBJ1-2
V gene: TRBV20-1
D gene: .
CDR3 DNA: TGCAGTGCTAGAGTAGGGGACTATGGCTACACCTTC
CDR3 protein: CSARVGDYGYTF

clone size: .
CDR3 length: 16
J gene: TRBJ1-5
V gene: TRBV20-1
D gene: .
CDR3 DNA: TGCAGTGCTTCGGCGGGTGGACAACTTAGCAATCAGCCCCAGCATTTT
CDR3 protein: CSASAGGQLSNQPQHF

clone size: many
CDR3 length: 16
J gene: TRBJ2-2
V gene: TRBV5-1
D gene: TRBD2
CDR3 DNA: TGCGCCAGCAGCTTGGATCTAGCGGGGTTTTCCGGGGAGCTGTTTTTT
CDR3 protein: CASSLDLAGFSGELFF

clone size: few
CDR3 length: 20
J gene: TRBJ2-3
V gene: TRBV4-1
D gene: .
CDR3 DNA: TGCGCCAGCAGCCAAGACCGGGACAGGATAGCGGGGGCCACCACAGATACGCAGTATTTT
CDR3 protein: CASSQDRDRIAGATTDTQYF

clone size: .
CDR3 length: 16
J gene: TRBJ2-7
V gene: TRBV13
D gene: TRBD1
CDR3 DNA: TGTGCCAGCAGCTTAGCTGGGACAGGGGGAAGGTACGAGCAGTACTTC
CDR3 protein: CASSLAGTGGRYEQYF

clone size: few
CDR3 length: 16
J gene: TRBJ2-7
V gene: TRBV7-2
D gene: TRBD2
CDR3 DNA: TGTGCCAGCAGCTTAGACGGTCTAGCGGGGACCTACGAGCAGTACTTC
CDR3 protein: CASSLDGLAGTYEQYF

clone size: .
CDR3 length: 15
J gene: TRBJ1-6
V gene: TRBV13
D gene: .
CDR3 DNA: TGTGCCAGCAGCCCCCAGGGGACGGGGCGTTCACCCCTCCACTTT
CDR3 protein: CASSPQGTGRSPLHF

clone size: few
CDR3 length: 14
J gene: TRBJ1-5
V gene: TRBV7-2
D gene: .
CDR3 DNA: TGTGCCAGCAGCTTAGAAAAAGGCAATCAGCCCCAGCATTTT
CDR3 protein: CASSLEKGNQPQHF

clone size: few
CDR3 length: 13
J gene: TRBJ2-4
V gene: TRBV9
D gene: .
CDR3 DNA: TGTGCCAGCAGCGCAGGTACCAAAAACATTCAGTACTTC
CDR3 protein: CASSAGTKNIQYF

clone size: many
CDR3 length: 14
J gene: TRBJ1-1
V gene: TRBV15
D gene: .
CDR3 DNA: TGTGCCACCAGCAGTCGGATGGTGCGGACTGAAGCTTTCTTT
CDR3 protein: CATSSRMVRTEAFF

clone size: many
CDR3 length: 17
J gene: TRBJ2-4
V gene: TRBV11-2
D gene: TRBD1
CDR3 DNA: TGTGCCAGCAGCTTGTTCGGACCCGGGACAGTCAAAAACATTCAGTACTTC
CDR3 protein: CASSLFGPGTVKNIQYF

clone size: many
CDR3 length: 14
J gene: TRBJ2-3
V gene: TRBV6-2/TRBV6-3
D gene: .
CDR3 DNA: TGTGCCAGCAGTTACGACTACAGCACAGATACGCAGTATTTT
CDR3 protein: CASSYDYSTDTQYF